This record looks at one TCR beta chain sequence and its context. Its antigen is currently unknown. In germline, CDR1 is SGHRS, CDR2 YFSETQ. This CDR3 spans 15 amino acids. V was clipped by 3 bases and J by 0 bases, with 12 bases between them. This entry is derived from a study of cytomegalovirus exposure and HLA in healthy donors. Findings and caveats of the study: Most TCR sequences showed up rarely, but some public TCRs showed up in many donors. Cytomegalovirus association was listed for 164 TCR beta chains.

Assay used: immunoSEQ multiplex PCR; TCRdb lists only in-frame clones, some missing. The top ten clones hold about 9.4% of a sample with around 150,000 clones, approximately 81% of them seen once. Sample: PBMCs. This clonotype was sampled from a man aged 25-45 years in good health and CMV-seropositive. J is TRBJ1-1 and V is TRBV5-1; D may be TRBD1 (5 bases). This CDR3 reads CASSSRTTMNTEAFF. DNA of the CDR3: TGCGCCAGCAGCTCTCGGACAACCATGAACACTGAAGCTTTCTTT.